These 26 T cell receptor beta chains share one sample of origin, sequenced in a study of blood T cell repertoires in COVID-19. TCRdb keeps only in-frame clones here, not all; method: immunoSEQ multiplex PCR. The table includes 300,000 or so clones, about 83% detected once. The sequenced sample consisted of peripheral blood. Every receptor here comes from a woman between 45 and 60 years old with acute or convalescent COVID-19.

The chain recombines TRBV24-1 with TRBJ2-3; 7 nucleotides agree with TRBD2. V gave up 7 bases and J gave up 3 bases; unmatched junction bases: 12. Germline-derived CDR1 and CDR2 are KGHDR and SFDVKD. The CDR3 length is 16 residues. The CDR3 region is CATSGPAGAGTDTQYF. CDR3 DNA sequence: TGTGCCACCAGCGGCCCCGCGGGAGCAGGAACAGATACGCAGTATTTT.

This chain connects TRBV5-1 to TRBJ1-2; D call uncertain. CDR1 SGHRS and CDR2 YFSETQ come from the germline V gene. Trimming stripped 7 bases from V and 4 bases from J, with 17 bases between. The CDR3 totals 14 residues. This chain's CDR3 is CASGESNPLYGYTF. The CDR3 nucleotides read TGCGCCAGCGGAGAGTCTAATCCCCTCTATGGCTACACCTTC.

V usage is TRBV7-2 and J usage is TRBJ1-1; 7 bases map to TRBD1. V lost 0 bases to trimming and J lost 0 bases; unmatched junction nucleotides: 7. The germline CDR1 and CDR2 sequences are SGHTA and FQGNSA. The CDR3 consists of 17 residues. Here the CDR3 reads CASSLALNRGLNTEAFF. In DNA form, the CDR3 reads TGTGCCAGCAGCTTAGCCCTCAATAGGGGGCTGAACACTGAAGCTTTCTTT.

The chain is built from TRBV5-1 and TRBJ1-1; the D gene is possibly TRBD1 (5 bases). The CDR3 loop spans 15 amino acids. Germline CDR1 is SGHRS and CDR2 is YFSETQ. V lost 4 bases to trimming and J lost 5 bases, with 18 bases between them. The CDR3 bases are TGCGCCAGCAGCCCTGGGGGTACGGAGGGGACTGAAGCTTTCTTT. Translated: CASSPGGTEGTEAFF.

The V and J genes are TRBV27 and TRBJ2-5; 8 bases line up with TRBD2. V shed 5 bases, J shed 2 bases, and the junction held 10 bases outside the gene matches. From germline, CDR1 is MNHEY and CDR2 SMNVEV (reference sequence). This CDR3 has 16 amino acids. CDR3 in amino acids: CASSPAAGAIQETQYF. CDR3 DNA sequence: TGTGCCAGCAGTCCCGCAGCGGGGGCCATACAAGAGACCCAGTACTTC.

The CDR3 sequence is CATSLRTGDTEAFF. The CDR3 coding sequence is TGTGCCACCAGCTTGCGGACAGGGGACACTGAAGCTTTCTTT. This rearrangement joins TRBV15 to TRBJ1-1; 9 nucleotides match TRBD1. Unmatched junction bases numbered 4, after V lost 5 bases and J lost 3 bases. The germline gives CDR1 LNHNV, CDR2 YYDKDF (reference sequence). The CDR3 covers 14 residues.

This chain's CDR3 is CASSRSGQGSSSSYNEQFF. CDR3 nucleotide sequence: TGTGCCAGCAGCAGATCGGGACAGGGTTCTTCGAGCTCCTACAATGAGCAGTTCTTC. The gene calls are TRBV21-1 and TRBJ2-1; the DNA was not compared with TRBD1, the D call given in the table. TRBV21-1 is listed as a pseudogene. The CDR3 is 19 amino acids.

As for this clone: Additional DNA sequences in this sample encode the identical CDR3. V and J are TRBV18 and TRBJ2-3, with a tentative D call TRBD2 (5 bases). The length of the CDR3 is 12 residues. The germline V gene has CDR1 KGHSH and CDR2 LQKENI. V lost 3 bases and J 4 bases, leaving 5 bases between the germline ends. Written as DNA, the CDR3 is TGTGCCAGCTCACCGGAGGCAGATACGCAGTATTTT. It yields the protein CASSPEADTQYF.

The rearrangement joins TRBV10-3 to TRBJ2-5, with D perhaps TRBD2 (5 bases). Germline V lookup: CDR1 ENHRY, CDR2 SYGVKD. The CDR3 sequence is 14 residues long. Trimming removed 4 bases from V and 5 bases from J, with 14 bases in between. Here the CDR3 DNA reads TGTGCCATCAGTGGGTCCGGGGAACGGGAGACCCAGTACTTC. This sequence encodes CAISGSGERETQYF.

CDR3 in DNA: TGTGCCAGCAGTTTGCAGGGTTTTACTGAAGCTTTCTTT. Residues: CASSLQGFTEAFF. The rearrangement joins TRBV12-3 or TRBV12-4 to TRBJ1-1; perhaps TRBD1 as D (5 bases). The CDR3 spans 13 residues. Trimming left V 3 bases short and J 5 bases short, with 10 bases between.

CDR3: CSASGGRGYTF. The CDR3, as DNA: TGCAGTGCTAGTGGTGGTCGGGGCTACACCTTC. The rearrangement links TRBV20-1 to TRBJ1-2; D remains unclear. V dropped 3 bases and J dropped 8 bases, with 10 bases sitting between them. This CDR3 comprises 11 residues. CDR1 is DFQATT and CDR2 is SNEGSKA in the germline V gene (reference sequence).

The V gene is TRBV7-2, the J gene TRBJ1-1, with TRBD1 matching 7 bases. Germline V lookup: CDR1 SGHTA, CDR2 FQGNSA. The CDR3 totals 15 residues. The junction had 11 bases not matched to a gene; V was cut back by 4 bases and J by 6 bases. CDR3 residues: CASSSRDSQLSEAFF. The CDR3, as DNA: TGTGCCAGCAGCTCCCGGGACAGCCAACTATCTGAAGCTTTCTTT.

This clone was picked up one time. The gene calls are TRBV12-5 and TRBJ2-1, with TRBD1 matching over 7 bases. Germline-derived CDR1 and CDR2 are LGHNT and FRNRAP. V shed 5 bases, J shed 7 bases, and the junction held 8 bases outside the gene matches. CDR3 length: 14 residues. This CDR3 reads CASGIWDSLNEQFF. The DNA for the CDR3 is TGTGCTAGTGGTATCTGGGACAGCTTAAATGAGCAGTTCTTC.

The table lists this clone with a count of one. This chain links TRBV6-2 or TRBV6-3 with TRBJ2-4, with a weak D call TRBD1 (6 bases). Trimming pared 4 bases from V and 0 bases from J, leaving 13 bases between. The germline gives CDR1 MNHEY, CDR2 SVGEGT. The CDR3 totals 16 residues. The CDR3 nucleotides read TGTGCCAGCAGTTGGGCCCCACAGGGAGCCAAAAACATTCAGTACTTC. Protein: CASSWAPQGAKNIQYF.

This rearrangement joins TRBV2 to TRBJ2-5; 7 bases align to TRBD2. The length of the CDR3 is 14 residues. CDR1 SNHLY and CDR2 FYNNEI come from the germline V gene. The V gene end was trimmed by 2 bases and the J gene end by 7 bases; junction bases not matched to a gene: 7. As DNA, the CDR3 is TGTGCCAGCAGTGAACTAGCCGGACTAGGGACCCAGTACTTC. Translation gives CASSELAGLGTQYF.

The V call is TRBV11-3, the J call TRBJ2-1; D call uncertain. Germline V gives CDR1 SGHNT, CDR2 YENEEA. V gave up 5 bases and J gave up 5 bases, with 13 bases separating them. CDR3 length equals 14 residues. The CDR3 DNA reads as TGTGCCAGCAGCCTCTTTTACCGGGACAATGAGCAGTTCTTC. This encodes CASSLFYRDNEQFF. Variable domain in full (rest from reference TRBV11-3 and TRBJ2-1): EAGVVQSPRYKIIEKKQPVAFWCNPISGHNTLYWYLQNLGQGPELLIRYENEEAVDDSQLPKDRFSAERLKGVDSTLKIQPAELGDSAVYLCASSLFYRDNEQFFGPGTRLTVL.

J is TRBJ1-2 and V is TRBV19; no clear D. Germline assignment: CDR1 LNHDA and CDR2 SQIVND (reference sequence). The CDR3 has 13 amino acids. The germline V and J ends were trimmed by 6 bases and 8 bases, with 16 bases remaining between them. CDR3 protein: CASRIDRMGGYTF. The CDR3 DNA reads TGTGCCAGTAGGATCGACCGAATGGGCGGCTACACCTTC.

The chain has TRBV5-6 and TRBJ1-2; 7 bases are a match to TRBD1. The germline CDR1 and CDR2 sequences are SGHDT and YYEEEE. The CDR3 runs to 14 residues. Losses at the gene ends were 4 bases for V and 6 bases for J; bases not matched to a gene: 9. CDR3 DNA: TGTGCCAGCAGCCCAAACAGGGGAGTGGATGGCTACACCTTC. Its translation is CASSPNRGVDGYTF.

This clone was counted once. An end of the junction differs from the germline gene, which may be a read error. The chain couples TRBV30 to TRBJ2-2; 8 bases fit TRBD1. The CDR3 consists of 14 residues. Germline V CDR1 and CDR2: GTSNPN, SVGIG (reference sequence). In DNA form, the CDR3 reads TGTGCCGGGAGACAGGGGCCGAACACCGGGGAGCTGTTTTTT. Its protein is CAGRQGPNTGELFF.

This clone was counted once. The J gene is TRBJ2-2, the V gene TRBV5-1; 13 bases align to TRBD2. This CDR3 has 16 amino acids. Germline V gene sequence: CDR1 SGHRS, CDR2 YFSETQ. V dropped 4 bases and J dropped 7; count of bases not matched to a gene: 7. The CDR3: CASSRRTSGGSGELFF. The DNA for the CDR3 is TGCGCCAGCAGCCGTCGGACTAGCGGGGGAAGCGGGGAGCTGTTTTTT.

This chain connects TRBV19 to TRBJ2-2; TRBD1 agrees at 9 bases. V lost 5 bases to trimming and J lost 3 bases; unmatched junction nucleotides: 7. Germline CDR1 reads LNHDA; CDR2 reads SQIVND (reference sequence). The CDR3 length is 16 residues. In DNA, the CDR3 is TGTGCCAGTAGTTTCAACCGGGACAGGGACACCGGGGAGCTGTTTTTT. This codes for CASSFNRDRDTGELFF.

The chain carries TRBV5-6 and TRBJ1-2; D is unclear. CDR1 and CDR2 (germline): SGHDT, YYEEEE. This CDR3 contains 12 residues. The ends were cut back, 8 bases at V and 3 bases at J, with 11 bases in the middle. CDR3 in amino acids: CASSREDYGYTF. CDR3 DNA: TGTGCCAGTTCGAGGGAGGACTATGGCTACACCTTC.

The CDR3 region has the DNA TGTGCCAGCTCAGGGATGGGCAGGGGACAGTACTACAATGAGCAGTTCTTC. Amino acid sequence: CASSGMGRGQYYNEQFF. The rearrangement links TRBV18 to TRBJ2-1; the match to TRBD1 covers 7 bases. Looked up from germline, CDR1 is KGHSH and CDR2 is LQKENI. With 5 bases clipped from V and 3 bases from J, the junction kept 13 bases outside the gene matches. CDR3 length: 17 amino acids.

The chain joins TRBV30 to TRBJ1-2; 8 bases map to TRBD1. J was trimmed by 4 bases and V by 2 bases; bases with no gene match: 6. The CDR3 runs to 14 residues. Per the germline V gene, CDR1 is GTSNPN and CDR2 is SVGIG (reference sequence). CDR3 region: CAWSPQGAVYGYTF. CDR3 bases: TGTGCCTGGAGTCCGCAGGGGGCGGTCTATGGCTACACCTTC.

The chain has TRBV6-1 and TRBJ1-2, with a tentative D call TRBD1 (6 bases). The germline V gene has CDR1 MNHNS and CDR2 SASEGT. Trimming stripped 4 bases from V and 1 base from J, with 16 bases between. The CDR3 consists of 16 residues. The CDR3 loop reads CASSVIFTGYNYGYTF. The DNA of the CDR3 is TGTGCCAGCAGTGTAATTTTTACAGGGTATAACTATGGCTACACCTTC.

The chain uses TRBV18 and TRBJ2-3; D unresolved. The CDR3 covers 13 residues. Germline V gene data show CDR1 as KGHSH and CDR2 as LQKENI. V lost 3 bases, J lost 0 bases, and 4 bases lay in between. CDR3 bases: TGTGCCAGCTCACCCTTTAGCACAGATACGCAGTATTTT. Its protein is CASSPFSTDTQYF.